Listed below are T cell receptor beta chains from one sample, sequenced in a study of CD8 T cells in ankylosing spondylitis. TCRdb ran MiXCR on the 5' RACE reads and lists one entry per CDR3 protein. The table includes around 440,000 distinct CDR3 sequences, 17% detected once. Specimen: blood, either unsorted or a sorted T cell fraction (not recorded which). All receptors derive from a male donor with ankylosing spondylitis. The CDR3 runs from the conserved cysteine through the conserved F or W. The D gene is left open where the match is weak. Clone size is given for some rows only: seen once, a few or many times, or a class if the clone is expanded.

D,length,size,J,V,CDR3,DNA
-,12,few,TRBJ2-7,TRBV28,CASRVHGYEQYF,TGTGCCAGCAGGGTCCACGGCTACGAGCAGTACTTC
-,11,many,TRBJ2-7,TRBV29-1,CSAGHKDEQYF,TGCAGCGCGGGACATAAGGACGAGCAGTACTTC
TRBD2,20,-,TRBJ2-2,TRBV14,CASSLPRGTSGRTNTGELFF,TGTGCCAGCAGCCTCCCCAGGGGGACTAGCGGGAGGACAAACACCGGGGAGCTGTTTTTT
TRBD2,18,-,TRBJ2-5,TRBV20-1,CSVSGASGRALFQETQYF,TGCAGTGTCAGCGGAGCTAGCGGGAGGGCCCTCTTCCAAGAGACCCAGTACTTC
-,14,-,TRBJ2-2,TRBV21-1,CASSNPDGTGELFF,TGTGCCAGCAGCAACCCGGACGGAACCGGGGAGCTGTTTTTT
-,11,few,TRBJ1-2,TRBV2,CASSDLRGYTF,TGTGCCAGCAGCGACTTGCGAGGCTACACCTTC
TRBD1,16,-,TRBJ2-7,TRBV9,CASSVAGGGQAYEQYF,TGTGCCAGCAGCGTAGCTGGTGGCGGACAGGCCTACGAGCAGTACTTC
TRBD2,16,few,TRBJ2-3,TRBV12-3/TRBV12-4,CASSLAATRSTDTQYF,TGTGCCAGCAGCCTAGCGGCGACTCGCTCCACAGATACGCAGTATTTT
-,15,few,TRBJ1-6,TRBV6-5,CASSYSGGQNSPLHF,TGTGCCAGCAGTTACTCAGGGGGGCAGAATTCACCCCTCCACTTT
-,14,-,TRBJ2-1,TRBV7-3,CASSLRGVPHEQFF,TGTGCCAGCAGCTTAAGGGGGGTTCCCCATGAGCAGTTCTTC
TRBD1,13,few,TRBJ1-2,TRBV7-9,CASSSRQGDGYTF,TGTGCCAGCAGCTCGAGACAGGGTGACGGCTACACCTTC
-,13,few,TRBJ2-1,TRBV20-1,CSARESVYNEQFF,TGCAGTGCTAGAGAGTCAGTTTACAATGAGCAGTTCTTC
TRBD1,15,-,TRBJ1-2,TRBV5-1,CASSDGQGGGYGYTF,TGCGCCAGCAGCGACGGACAGGGTGGAGGCTATGGCTACACCTTC
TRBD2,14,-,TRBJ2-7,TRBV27,CASRIGAGGYEQYF,TGTGCCAGCAGAATTGGAGCGGGGGGGTACGAGCAGTACTTC
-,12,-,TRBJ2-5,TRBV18,CASSLPEGTQYF,TGTGCCAGCTCACTGCCGGAGGGGACCCAGTACTTC
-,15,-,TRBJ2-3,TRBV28,CASSPGGMDEDTQYF,TGTGCCAGCAGTCCCGGCGGGATGGATGAAGATACGCAGTATTTT
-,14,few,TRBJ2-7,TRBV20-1,CSARGAGLGYEQYF,TGCAGTGCTAGAGGGGCCGGGTTAGGCTACGAGCAGTACTTC
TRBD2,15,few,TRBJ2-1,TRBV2,CASRITSGGIGEQFF,TGTGCCAGCAGAATAACTAGCGGGGGTATCGGTGAGCAGTTCTTC
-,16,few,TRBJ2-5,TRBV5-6,CASSLARLQGRETQYF,TGTGCCAGCAGCTTGGCCCGGTTACAGGGCAGAGAGACCCAGTACTTC
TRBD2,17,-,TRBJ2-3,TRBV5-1,CASSQYQRAGGPNTQYF,TGCGCCAGCAGCCAATATCAACGGGCGGGAGGTCCTAATACGCAGTATTTT
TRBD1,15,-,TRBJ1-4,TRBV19,CASSSGQGKGEKLFF,TGTGCCAGTAGTTCCGGACAGGGGAAAGGTGAAAAACTGTTTTTT
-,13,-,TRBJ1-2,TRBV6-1,CASSSGINYGYTF,TGTGCCAGCAGCTCGGGGATTAACTATGGCTACACCTTC
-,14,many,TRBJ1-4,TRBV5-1,CASSLTTTNEKLFF,TGCGCCAGCAGCCTGACTACAACTAATGAAAAACTGTTTTTT
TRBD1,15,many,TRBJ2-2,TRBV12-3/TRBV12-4,CASRPDRAGTGELFF,TGTGCCAGCAGACCCGACAGGGCGGGCACCGGGGAGCTGTTTTTT
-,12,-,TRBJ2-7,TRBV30,CAWSGGSYEQYF,TGTGCCTGGAGTGGTGGATCCTACGAGCAGTACTTC
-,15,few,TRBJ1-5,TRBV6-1,CASSQGPNSNQPQHF,TGTGCCAGCTCTCAGGGGCCGAATAGCAATCAGCCCCAGCATTTT
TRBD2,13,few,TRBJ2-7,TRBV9,CASSLGLAGALGF,TGTGCCAGCAGCCTGGGACTAGCGGGAGCTCTCGGGTTC
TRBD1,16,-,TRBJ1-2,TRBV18,CASSPPGQATFYGYTF,TGTGCCAGCTCACCACCGGGACAGGCTACTTTCTATGGCTACACCTTC